This T cell receptor (beta chain) derives from a study of blood T cell repertoires in COVID-19. Authors' analysis steps: Reference gene primer amplification in the assay estimated nucleated cell counts. Using immunoSEQ multiplex PCR, the repertoire was profiled, and TCRdb retains in-frame clones only, with some absent. V and J calls and clone size are given by that table; D and trimming were obtained from the DNA. In the table there are about 130,000 clones, about 79% of which are singletons. The CDR3 sequence is 13 residues long. The V gene lost 2 bases and the J gene lost 6 bases, with 11 bases spanning the gap. Per the germline V gene, CDR1 is LNHDA and CDR2 is SQIVND (reference sequence).

This chain connects TRBV19 to TRBJ2-7; a possible D gene is TRBD1 (5 bases). This receptor was identified in a man in his forties with active or convalescent COVID-19. The sample consisted of peripheral blood. The CDR3 DNA reads as TGTGCCAGTAGTATAAGGCAGGGCCGCGAGCAGTACTTC. Translated, it gives CASSIRQGREQYF.